Presented here are 26 T cell receptor beta chains from one specimen sequenced in a study of blood T cell repertoires in COVID-19. Profiled with immunoSEQ multiplex PCR; TCRdb holds only in-frame clones, not every one. This table holds roughly 250,000 clones, roughly 80% found once. Sequenced input: PBMCs or T cells enriched from blood (not recorded which). These receptor sequences come from a woman in her 40s who had been exposed to COVID-19.

This chain joins TRBV5-1 and TRBJ2-3; TRBD1 agrees at 8 bases. The CDR3 sequence is 13 residues long. J lost 2 bases, V lost 9 bases, and 5 bases had no gene match. Germline values: CDR1 SGHRS, CDR2 YFSETQ. DNA of the CDR3: TGCGCCACCACAGGGGGTTTCACAGATACGCAGTATTTT. Protein product: CATTGGFTDTQYF. Based on the CDR3 plus reference TRBV5-1 and TRBJ2-3, the full variable domain is KAGVTQTPRYLIKTRGQQVTLSCSPISGHRSVSWYQQTPGQGLQFLFEYFSETQRNKGNFPGRFSGRQFSNSRSEMNVSTLELGDSALYLCATTGGFTDTQYFGPGTRLTVL.

The V and J genes are TRBV5-1 and TRBJ2-1; D possibly corresponds to TRBD2 (6 bases). In germline, CDR1 is SGHRS, CDR2 YFSETQ. V was shortened by 3 bases and J by 9 bases, with 16 bases between the two germline ends. The CDR3 length is 14 residues. Written as DNA, the CDR3 is TGCGCCAGCAGCTCTGGGACTCTCGAGCGTGAGCAGTTCTTC. It translates to CASSSGTLEREQFF.

This chain joins TRBV29-1 and TRBJ2-1; 10 bases align to TRBD1. From germline, CDR1 is SQVTM and CDR2 ANQGSEA. The trim removed 0 bases at V and 7 bases at J, leaving 9 bases unmatched. The length of the CDR3 is 16 residues. The CDR3 sequence is CSVEDPLRQGANEQFF. For the CDR3, the DNA is TGCAGCGTTGAAGATCCCCTTCGACAGGGGGCAAATGAGCAGTTCTTC.

The chain uses TRBV18 and TRBJ2-7; the match to TRBD1 covers 9 bases. The CDR3 is 16 amino acids. V gave up 3 bases and J gave up 3 bases; unmatched junction bases: 9. CDR1 is KGHSH, CDR2 LQKENI, per germline. CDR3 DNA: TGTGCCAGCTCACCGGTAGGGACAGGGACAGGCTACGAGCAGTACTTC. Translation: CASSPVGTGTGYEQYF.

The CDR3 DNA is TGTGCCACCAGCAGAGATCTGGACAGGGACTATGGCTACACCTTC. Translated, it gives CATSRDLDRDYGYTF. This chain uses TRBV15 with TRBJ1-2; 8 nucleotides align to TRBD1. The CDR3 totals 15 residues. V trimming: 0 bases; J trimming: 3 bases; junction bases outside the gene matches: 3. Germline loops: CDR1 LNHNV, CDR2 YYDKDF (reference sequence).

This chain uses TRBV2 with TRBJ1-2; no clear D gene. The CDR3 sequence is 13 residues long. Germline assignment: CDR1 SNHLY and CDR2 FYNNEI. Trimming took 7 bases from V and 6 from J, leaving 15 bases between them. In DNA form, the CDR3 reads TGTGCCAGCAACAGAGGGCCCACGGATGGCTACACCTTC. The encoded protein is CASNRGPTDGYTF.

Here the CDR3 DNA reads TGTGCCAGCAGCCAAGCTACAGGGAGTATACAGCCCCAGCATTTT. It codes for CASSQATGSIQPQHF. The rearrangement uses TRBV4-2 and TRBJ1-5, with D possibly being TRBD1 (6 bases). V dropped 1 base and J dropped 7 bases, with 14 bases sitting between them. The CDR3 is 15 residues long. CDR1 is LGHNA, CDR2 YNFKEQ, per germline.

This rearrangement joins TRBV23-1 to TRBJ1-6, with D possibly TRBD1 on 6 matching bases. TRBV23-1 is classed as an ORF, of uncertain function. V was trimmed by 4 bases and J by 0 bases, leaving 22 bases between them. The CDR3 extends over 20 amino acids. The DNA of the CDR3 is TGCGCCAGCAGTCTGAGGTTCGGGGGGCCTGACGGCTCCTATAATTCACCCCTCCACTTT. Encoded protein: CASSLRFGGPDGSYNSPLHF.

The CDR3 bases are TGTGCCAGCTCCCCAAACGCCGGGACACCGAACACCGGGGAGCTGTTTTTT. Encoded protein: CASSPNAGTPNTGELFF. This chain connects TRBV18 to TRBJ2-2, with a tentative D call TRBD1 (6 bases). CDR1 is KGHSH and CDR2 is LQKENI in the germline V gene. This CDR3 is built from 17 residues. With 6 bases removed from V and 0 bases from J, the gap between germline ends came to 17 bases.

V usage is TRBV4-1 and J usage is TRBJ2-2; 8 bases line up with TRBD2. Germline CDR1 reads MGHRA; CDR2 reads YSYEKL. Germline trimming cut 5 bases from V and 0 bases from J; bases unmatched to any gene: 5. The CDR3 loop spans 16 amino acids. The CDR3 DNA reads TGCGCCAGCAGCTCGGGGGGGGCAGCGAACACCGGGGAGCTGTTTTTT. It translates to CASSSGGAANTGELFF.

The chain employs TRBV18 and TRBJ2-7, with D tentatively TRBD1 (6 bases). V was clipped by 3 bases and J by 4 bases, with 16 bases between them. Germline V lookup: CDR1 KGHSH, CDR2 LQKENI. This CDR3 is 15 amino acids long. The DNA for the CDR3 is TGTGCCAGCTCACCGGTCGACAGGATAAGTTACGAGCAGTACTTC. This gives the protein CASSPVDRISYEQYF.

Only a few counts were recorded for this clone. The rearrangement links TRBV7-3 to TRBJ2-1, with D possibly matching TRBD2 (5 bases). Germline values: CDR1 SGHTA, CDR2 FQGTGA. Trimming pared 2 bases from V and 2 bases from J, leaving 16 bases between. The CDR3 length is 17 residues. The CDR3: CASSLGLLRVAYNEQFF. The CDR3 DNA reads as TGTGCCAGCAGCTTAGGCCTTTTGCGGGTCGCCTACAATGAGCAGTTCTTC. Full variable domain (missing parts from reference TRBV7-3 and TRBJ2-1): GAGVSQTPSNKVTEKGKYVELRCDPISGHTALYWYRQSLGQGPEFLIYFQGTGAADDSGLPNDRFFAVRPEGSVSTLKIQRTERGDSAVYLCASSLGLLRVAYNEQFFGPGTRLTVL.

The V gene is TRBV2, the J gene TRBJ1-3; TRBD1 aligns across 7 bases. The CDR3 is made up of 16 amino acids. With 4 bases clipped from V and 0 bases from J, the junction kept 6 bases outside the gene matches. CDR1 SNHLY and CDR2 FYNNEI come from the germline V gene. The CDR3 DNA is TGTGCCAGCAGTGGCTGGGGACAGATCTCTGGAAACACCATATATTTT. Amino acids: CASSGWGQISGNTIYF.

This chain connects TRBV18 to TRBJ1-4; 10 positions agree with TRBD1. The CDR3 has 17 amino acids. Trimming at V came to 0 bases and at J to 7 bases, leaving 8 bases not matched to a gene. Germline values: CDR1 KGHSH, CDR2 LQKENI. The CDR3 DNA sequence: TGTGCCAGCTCACCACCTAACACCGGGACAGGGGTTGAAAAACTGTTTTTT. This encodes CASSPPNTGTGVEKLFF.

The J gene is TRBJ2-2, the V gene TRBV19, with D perhaps matching TRBD2 (7 bases). CDR1 LNHDA and CDR2 SQIVND come from the germline V gene (reference sequence). The germline V and J ends were trimmed by 0 bases and 5 bases, with 16 bases remaining between them. The CDR3 has 17 residues. The CDR3 sequence is CASSIDWGGARTGELFF. The CDR3 nucleotides read TGTGCCAGTAGTATAGATTGGGGGGGCGCGAGGACCGGGGAGCTGTTTTTT.

The chain couples TRBV28 to TRBJ1-2, with D possibly being TRBD1 (5 bases). Germline V gene sequence: CDR1 MDHEN, CDR2 SYDVKM. The CDR3 runs 14 residues. The V and J ends lost 6 bases and 8 bases respectively, with 19 bases between them. CDR3 DNA: TGTGCCAGCAGCCCCGGGGGGTCGGTGGAAGGCTACACCTTC. Its translation is CASSPGGSVEGYTF.

V is TRBV5-6 and J is TRBJ1-2; TRBD1 matches 8 bases. J was trimmed by 8 bases and V by 4 bases; bases with no gene match: 10. The CDR3 length is 14 residues. Germline values: CDR1 SGHDT, CDR2 YYEEEE. The CDR3, as DNA: TGTGCCAGCAGCCCTGGGACAGGCCTTGGCGGCTACACCTTC. Encoded protein: CASSPGTGLGGYTF. Together with reference TRBV5-6 and TRBJ1-2, the CDR3 gives the full variable domain: DAGVTQSPTHLIKTRGQQVTLRCSPKSGHDTVSWYQQALGQGPQFIFQYYEEEERQRGNFPDRFSGHQFPNYSSELNVNALLLGDSALYLCASSPGTGLGGYTFGSGTRLTVV.

This chain links TRBV4-1 with TRBJ1-5; 8 bases are shared with TRBD1. The CDR3 runs to 16 residues. The ends lost 1 base at V and 7 bases at J; junction bases unmatched: 9. CDR1 is MGHRA, CDR2 YSYEKL, per germline. In DNA form, the CDR3 reads TGCGCCAGCAGCCAAGCCCTACAGGGGGGATACCAGCCCCAGCATTTT. Its translation: CASSQALQGGYQPQHF.

This chain joins TRBV9 and TRBJ1-2, with D possibly being TRBD1 (6 bases). The length of the CDR3 is 13 residues. Germline V CDR1 and CDR2: SGDLS, YYNGEE. Trimming stripped 2 bases from V and 8 bases from J, with 13 bases between. The CDR3: CASSVRGGSGYTF. The CDR3 DNA sequence: TGTGCCAGCAGCGTTCGAGGGGGATCCGGCTACACCTTC.

The chain carries TRBV13 and TRBJ2-1; 12 positions match TRBD2. Looked up from germline, CDR1 is PRHDT and CDR2 is FYEKMQ (reference sequence). V was clipped by 5 bases and J by 4 bases; unmatched bases: 3. The CDR3 contains 15 residues. The CDR3 loop reads CASSRTSGEYNEQFF. The CDR3 DNA reads as TGTGCCAGCAGCCGGACTAGCGGGGAGTACAATGAGCAGTTCTTC. Combining the CDR3 with reference TRBV13 and TRBJ2-1 gives the whole variable domain AAGVIQSPRHLIKEKRETATLKCYPIPRHDTVYWYQQGPGQDPQFLISFYEKMQSDKGSIPDRFSAQQFSDYHSELNMSSLELGDSALYFCASSRTSGEYNEQFFGPGTRLTVL.

The V gene is TRBV7-9, the J gene TRBJ1-2; possible D gene TRBD1, 5 bases. Between the trimmed V and J ends, which lost 0 bases and 6 bases, there was a span of 20 bases. The germline V gene has CDR1 SEHNR and CDR2 FQNEAQ (reference sequence). The CDR3 spans 17 residues. CDR3 bases: TGTGCCAGCAGCTTAGCGGATGGGGGAGGAGAGAAGAATGGCTACACCTTC. This gives the protein CASSLADGGGEKNGYTF.

The chain couples TRBV7-2 to TRBJ1-6, with TRBD1 as a possible D gene (6 bases). CDR3 length: 16 residues. Germline CDR1 is SGHTA and CDR2 is FQGNSA. Trimming pared 5 bases from V and 7 bases from J, leaving 18 bases between. The CDR3 bases are TGTGCCAGCAGCACCCTCCGGGCAGGGGACAATTCACCCCTCCACTTT. It yields the protein CASSTLRAGDNSPLHF. Filled out from reference TRBV7-2 and TRBJ1-6, the complete variable domain reads GAGVSQSPSNKVTEKGKDVELRCDPISGHTALYWYRQSLGQGLEFLIYFQGNSAPDKSGLPSDRFSAERTGGSVSTLTIQRTQQEDSAVYLCASSTLRAGDNSPLHFGNGTRLTVT.

The gene calls are TRBV13 and TRBJ1-6; D may be TRBD1 (5 bases). Trimming removed 3 bases at V and 5 bases at J, with 14 bases between. There are 16 residues in the CDR3. In germline, CDR1 is PRHDT, CDR2 FYEKMQ (reference sequence). The CDR3 nucleotides read TGTGCCAGCAGCTTTGGGGGAGGATTCCATAATTCACCCCTCCACTTT. Its translation is CASSFGGGFHNSPLHF. Complete variable domain (other parts from reference TRBV13 and TRBJ1-6): AAGVIQSPRHLIKEKRETATLKCYPIPRHDTVYWYQQGPGQDPQFLISFYEKMQSDKGSIPDRFSAQQFSDYHSELNMSSLELGDSALYFCASSFGGGFHNSPLHFGNGTRLTVT.

This clone was observed at least ten times. This chain uses TRBV28 with TRBJ1-5; 10 bases are a match to TRBD1. Per germline, CDR1 MDHEN and CDR2 SYDVKM. This CDR3 is 17 amino acids long. The trim removed 6 bases at V and 4 bases at J, leaving 12 bases unmatched. The CDR3 spells CASSRLGGTGANQPQHF. DNA for the CDR3: TGTGCCAGCAGCCGCTTAGGTGGGACAGGGGCTAATCAGCCCCAGCATTTT.

CDR3 sequence reads: CASSSRTGARGYTF. The CDR3 nucleotides read TGTGCCAGCAGCTCCCGGACAGGGGCGAGAGGCTACACCTTC. The V call is TRBV7-9, the J call TRBJ1-2, with 9 bases that match TRBD1. Germline CDR1 is SEHNR and CDR2 is FQNEAQ (reference sequence). CDR3 size: 14 residues. Unmatched junction bases numbered 8, after V lost 4 bases and J lost 8 bases. Using reference TRBV7-9 and TRBJ1-2 for the parts outside the CDR3, the full variable domain is DTGVSQNPRHKITKRGQNVTFRCDPISEHNRLYWYRQTLGQGPEFLTYFQNEAQLEKSRLLSDRFSAERPKGSFSTLEIQRTEQGDSAMYLCASSSRTGARGYTFGSGTRLTVV.

The V call is TRBV7-2, the J call TRBJ1-1; D unresolved. This CDR3 is built from 13 residues. V lost 3 bases and J 0 bases, leaving 5 bases between the germline ends. CDR1 SGHTA and CDR2 FQGNSA come from the germline V gene. CDR3 loop: CASSFSVNTEAFF. In DNA, the CDR3 is TGTGCCAGCAGCTTCAGTGTGAACACTGAAGCTTTCTTT.